This note documents a single T cell receptor beta chain sequence. The data were obtained in a study of blood T cell repertoires in COVID-19. Method: immunoSEQ multiplex PCR; TCRdb's copy keeps in-frame clones and lacks some. This table has 220,000 or so clones, around 82% appearing once. The source is a woman aged 60-75 years with acute or convalescent COVID-19. Sequencing was carried out using peripheral blood.

CDR3 in DNA: TGTGCCAGCAGCTTACAGGGAAGAAACACAGATACGCAGTATTTT. Protein: CASSLQGRNTDTQYF. This chain links TRBV7-9 with TRBJ2-3, with D tentatively TRBD1 (5 bases). V was trimmed by 2 bases and J by 2 bases, leaving 11 bases between them. This CDR3 has 15 residues. Germline V lookup: CDR1 SEHNR, CDR2 FQNEAQ (reference sequence).